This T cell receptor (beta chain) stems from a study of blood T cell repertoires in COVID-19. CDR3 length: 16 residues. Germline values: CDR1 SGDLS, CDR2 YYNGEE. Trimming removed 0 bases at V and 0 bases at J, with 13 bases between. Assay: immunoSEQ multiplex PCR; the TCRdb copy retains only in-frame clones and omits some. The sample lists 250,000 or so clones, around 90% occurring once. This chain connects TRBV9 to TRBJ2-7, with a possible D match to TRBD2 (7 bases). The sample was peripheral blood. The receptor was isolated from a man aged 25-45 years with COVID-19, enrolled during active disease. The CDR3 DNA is TGTGCCAGCAGCGTAGGAGGGGGGGGAAGCTCCTACGAGCAGTACTTC. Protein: CASSVGGGGSSYEQYF.